This is a list of T cell receptor beta chains from one sample in a study of T-cell reconstitution after alpha-beta-depleted transplantation in children. TCRdb fed the PCR reads into MiXCR, producing one record per CDR3 protein. Of approximately 800,000 distinct CDR3 sequences listed, less than 20% are singletons. The source material was PBMCs, mostly from graft donor cells, sampled 360 days after TCRalphabeta/CD19-depleted stem cell transplant. All receptors derive from a male patient aged 10 to 17 who had a stem cell transplant for acute lymphoblastic leukemia, so the T cells may come from the graft donor. The CDR3 runs from the conserved cysteine through the conserved F or W. D genes are given only for firm matches. Only some rows state a clone size, as once, few, many or a class for expanded clones.

v_call	cdr3_length	clone_size	j_call	d_call	cdr3_aa	cdr3_nt
TRBV18	18	few	TRBJ2-1	TRBD2	CASSLTRRLAATYNEQFF	TGTGCCAGCTCACTAACCCGACGACTAGCGGCGACGTACAATGAGCAGTTCTTC
TRBV20-1	15	few	TRBJ2-5	NA	CSAEPRQGFQETQYF	TGCAGTGCTGAGCCCCGGCAGGGGTTCCAAGAGACCCAGTACTTC
TRBV6-1	18	few	TRBJ2-6	NA	CASSRFARILSGANVLTF	TGTGCCAGCAGCCGTTTTGCCCGTATCCTCTCTGGGGCCAACGTCCTGACTTTC
TRBV25-1	14	few	TRBJ2-5	NA	CASSDFAPQETQYF	TGTGCCAGCAGTGATTTCGCGCCACAAGAGACCCAGTACTTC
TRBV16	15	few	TRBJ2-7	NA	CASSQSRVNSYEQYF	TGTGCCAGCAGCCAATCCAGGGTAAACTCCTACGAGCAGTACTTC
TRBV18	19	many	TRBJ1-2	NA	CASSGRGRYFETANYGYTF	TGTGCCAGCTCCGGGAGGGGCAGATACTTCGAGACTGCTAACTATGGCTACACCTTC
TRBV5-1	15	NA	TRBJ2-5	NA	CASSLALAGAETQYF	TGCGCCAGCAGCTTGGCCTTGGCAGGGGCAGAGACCCAGTACTTC
TRBV29-1	12	NA	TRBJ2-3	NA	CSVTSFSDTQYF	TGCAGCGTTACTAGTTTCTCAGATACGCAGTATTTT
TRBV5-5	15	NA	TRBJ1-1	TRBD1	CASSLSPGQGPEAFF	TGTGCCAGCAGCCTGAGCCCGGGACAGGGGCCTGAAGCTTTCTTT
TRBV12-3/TRBV12-4	11	NA	TRBJ2-1	NA	CASSALVEQFF	TGTGCCAGCAGTGCCCTAGTCGAGCAGTTCTTC
TRBV7-9	14	few	TRBJ2-1	TRBD1	CASSWTGAGSEQFF	TGTGCCAGCAGCTGGACAGGGGCCGGTTCGGAGCAGTTCTTC
TRBV2	16	NA	TRBJ2-7	TRBD2	CASSEGLAEFSYEQYF	TGTGCCAGCAGTGAGGGACTAGCGGAATTCTCCTACGAGCAGTACTTC
TRBV4-1	16	few	TRBJ2-7	NA	CASSQDIRELAYEQYF	TGCGCCAGCAGCCAAGATATTCGGGAGCTTGCCTACGAGCAGTACTTC
TRBV5-1	16	NA	TRBJ1-1	NA	CASSLGSDTWNTEAFF	TGCGCCAGCAGCTTGGGGTCGGACACTTGGAACACTGAAGCTTTCTTT
TRBV12-3/TRBV12-4	13	NA	TRBJ2-1	NA	CASTATAPAEQFF	TGTGCCAGCACAGCGACAGCACCCGCTGAGCAGTTCTTC
TRBV6-5	16	few	TRBJ2-1	TRBD2	CASSYGGTSGMSEQFF	TGTGCCAGCAGTTACGGGGGGACTAGCGGGATGAGTGAGCAGTTCTTC
TRBV11-2	17	few	TRBJ2-2	NA	CASSLIEALIGVGELFF	TGTGCCAGCAGCTTGATAGAAGCCCTCATTGGGGTCGGGGAGCTGTTTTTT
TRBV19	15	few	TRBJ2-2	NA	CASSLAGQNTGELFF	TGTGCCAGTAGTCTCGCGGGACAGAACACCGGGGAGCTGTTTTTT
TRBV3-1	16	few	TRBJ1-2	TRBD1	CASSHSWTGGPYGYTF	TGTGCCAGCAGCCACTCCTGGACAGGGGGGCCCTATGGCTACACCTTC
TRBV15	15	NA	TRBJ1-5	NA	CATSHGRRSNQPQHF	TGTGCCACCAGCCATGGACGGAGAAGCAATCAGCCCCAGCATTTT
TRBV12-3/TRBV12-4	15	many	TRBJ2-1	TRBD1	CASSLRQGFFNEQFF	TGTGCCAGCAGTTTAAGACAGGGGTTCTTCAATGAGCAGTTCTTC
TRBV7-2	14	NA	TRBJ2-3	TRBD1	CASSRTGGWNTQYF	TGTGCCAGCAGTCGGACAGGGGGTTGGAATACGCAGTATTTT
TRBV15	17	many	TRBJ2-3	NA	CATSRDGNVVSTDTQYF	TGTGCCACCAGCAGAGATGGGAACGTGGTCAGCACAGATACGCAGTATTTT
TRBV12-3/TRBV12-4	15	few	TRBJ2-5	NA	CASSLDTQYQETQYF	TGTGCCAGCAGTCTGGACACCCAGTACCAAGAGACCCAGTACTTC
TRBV14	13	NA	TRBJ2-5	NA	CASRAGAPETQYF	TGTGCCAGCAGGGCAGGGGCCCCGGAGACCCAGTACTTC
TRBV19	16	NA	TRBJ1-1	NA	CASSTPHPTQGPEAFF	TGTGCCAGTAGTACCCCCCACCCTACACAGGGTCCTGAAGCTTTCTTT
TRBV20-1	16	NA	TRBJ2-7	TRBD2	CSASLAGGYTPYEQYF	TGCAGTGCTAGTTTAGCGGGAGGTTATACCCCCTACGAGCAGTACTTC
TRBV20-1	12	many	TRBJ1-1	NA	CSASFRGTEAFF	TGCAGTGCTAGTTTTCGGGGCACTGAAGCTTTCTTT
TRBV9	14	NA	TRBJ1-2	NA	CASSVEQGRNGYTF	TGTGCCAGCAGCGTAGAACAGGGAAGAAATGGCTACACCTTC
TRBV4-1	18	NA	TRBJ2-2	TRBD2	CASSLSPVGLANTGELFF	TGCGCCAGCAGCCTCTCCCCAGTAGGACTAGCGAACACCGGGGAGCTGTTTTTT
TRBV20-1	14	many	TRBJ2-1	NA	CSALRGGPYNEQFF	TGCAGTGCTCTCAGGGGGGGACCCTACAATGAGCAGTTCTTC
TRBV5-1	15	many	TRBJ2-2	NA	CASSLGVVWAGELFF	TGCGCCAGCAGCTTGGGAGTTGTGTGGGCCGGGGAGCTGTTTTTT
TRBV18	12	NA	TRBJ2-1	NA	CASSPGRTEQFF	TGTGCCAGCTCACCAGGACGGACTGAGCAGTTCTTC
TRBV5-1	18	many	TRBJ2-1	NA	CASSLDRLDRFSYNEQFF	TGCGCCAGCAGCTTGGACCGCTTGGACAGATTCTCCTACAATGAGCAGTTCTTC
TRBV5-1	14	NA	TRBJ2-7	NA	CASSPHGQGGEQYF	TGCGCCAGCAGCCCACACGGCCAAGGGGGCGAGCAGTACTTC
TRBV24-1	16	NA	TRBJ2-7	NA	CATSDDDDWPTAEQYF	TGTGCCACCAGTGACGATGACGACTGGCCCACGGCCGAGCAGTACTTC
TRBV7-2	17	NA	TRBJ2-2	NA	CASSLVRGKGVTGELFF	TGTGCCAGCAGCTTAGTGCGGGGAAAGGGGGTCACCGGGGAGCTGTTTTTT
TRBV20-1	16	few	TRBJ2-1	TRBD2	CSARDPRAGVGNEQFF	TGCAGTGCTAGAGACCCGCGGGCGGGAGTGGGGAATGAGCAGTTCTTC
TRBV6-2/TRBV6-3	15	few	TRBJ2-7	NA	CASTIAAYYSYEQYF	TGTGCCAGCACCATAGCGGCTTACTACTCCTACGAGCAGTACTTC
TRBV24-1	18	many	TRBJ2-2	TRBD2	CATSGGGLAGVAGGELFF	TGTGCCACCAGTGGCGGCGGACTAGCGGGAGTGGCAGGCGGGGAGCTGTTTTTT